The rows below give T cell receptor beta chains drawn from one sample of a study of early T cells in non-severe SARS-CoV-2 infection. TCRdb redid the calling of the 5' RACE reads with MiXCR, one entry per CDR3 protein. The sample has approximately 63,000 distinct CDR3 sequences; approximately 6% are singletons. The input for sequencing was whole blood, taken at baseline. Receptor source: an adult who was a healthcare worker with PCR-confirmed SARS-CoV-2 infection or an uninfected control (not recorded which). Both conserved end residues are part of each CDR3. D genes are given only for firm matches. Some rows have no size entry. The others give once, few or many, or a class for an expanded clone.

NA	many	TRBJ1-1	TRBV29-1	TGCAGCGTGCGGACAAGGGCGGACACTGAAGCTTTCTTT	CSVRTRADTEAFF
NA	NA	TRBJ2-1	TRBV29-1	TGCAGCGTTGAACCCCTGGGGAGATACAATGAGCAGTTCTTC	CSVEPLGRYNEQFF
NA	NA	TRBJ1-1	TRBV27	TGTGCCAGCAGTTTATCTGCCAGACACACTGAAGCTTTCTTT	CASSLSARHTEAFF
NA	NA	TRBJ2-5	TRBV11-2	TGTGCCAGCAGCTTAGGTCTCGAAGAGACCCAGTACTTC	CASSLGLEETQYF
NA	few	TRBJ1-1	TRBV4-2	TGTGCCAGCAGCCAAGCAGGGCTTTTGACTGAAGCTTTCTTT	CASSQAGLLTEAFF
NA	medium-sized	TRBJ2-2	TRBV11-2	TGTGCCAGCAGCTTTGGGACACCGGCCGGGGAGCTGTTTTTT	CASSFGTPAGELFF
TRBD1	many	TRBJ1-2	TRBV12-3/TRBV12-4	TGTGCCAGCAGTTTGTCGACAGGGGGCGTCTATGGCTACACCTTC	CASSLSTGGVYGYTF
NA	many	TRBJ2-1	TRBV6-5	TGTGCCAGCACCCTGGGGGGTCCCAAGACCAATGAGCAGTTCTTC	CASTLGGPKTNEQFF
NA	many	TRBJ2-1	TRBV19	TGTGCCAGTTCGGAAGGGGGTTACCCCCACAATGAGCAGTTCTTC	CASSEGGYPHNEQFF
NA	NA	TRBJ2-5	TRBV15	TGTGCCACCAGCAGAGAGGCCGCGGCGGGAGAGACCCAGTACTTC	CATSREAAAGETQYF
TRBD2	few	TRBJ2-1	TRBV13	TGTGCCAGCAGCTTTCGACTAGCGGGACCCCGCTACTACAATGAGCAGTTCTTC	CASSFRLAGPRYYNEQFF
TRBD2	NA	TRBJ2-7	TRBV5-4	TGTGCCAGCAGCGCGGGACTAGCGGGAGTGAACTACGAGCAGTACTTC	CASSAGLAGVNYEQYF
TRBD2	NA	TRBJ2-7	TRBV28	TGTGCCAGCAGTTTATCGCTAGCGGGGTACGAGGAGTACTTC	CASSLSLAGYEEYF
NA	NA	TRBJ1-2	TRBV7-7	TGTGCCAGCAGCTTCTCCCTCGGAACGGGCTACACCTTC	CASSFSLGTGYTF
NA	many	TRBJ2-1	TRBV11-2	TGTGCCAGCAGCCGGGGGTTCGATTACAATGAGCAGTTCTTC	CASSRGFDYNEQFF
NA	many	TRBJ2-1	TRBV19	TGTGCCAGTAGTATAGCGAGCGGCAATGAGCAGTTCTTC	CASSIASGNEQFF
NA	medium-sized	TRBJ2-5	TRBV20-1	TGCAGTGCTAGAGATCAGGGCAGGCAAGAGACCCAGTACTTC	CSARDQGRQETQYF
TRBD1	many	TRBJ1-1	TRBV19	TGTGCCAGTAGTATTAGGACAGGGGCCCTAAACACTGAAGCTTTCTTT	CASSIRTGALNTEAFF
TRBD1	NA	TRBJ1-3	TRBV12-3/TRBV12-4	TGTGCCAGCAGTCCCGACAGGGGCTCGGGAAACACCATATATTTT	CASSPDRGSGNTIYF
TRBD1	few	TRBJ1-1	TRBV13	TGTGCCAGCAGCTTAACAGGGGGCTTCCCTGAAGCTTTCTTT	CASSLTGGFPEAFF
NA	many	TRBJ2-5	TRBV19	TGTGCCAGTTTCAACCCTAGAGGTGGGACCCAGTACTTC	CASFNPRGGTQYF
NA	few	TRBJ1-4	TRBV27	TGTGCCAGCAAGTACCAGGGCGCAACTAATGAAAAACTGTTTTTT	CASKYQGATNEKLFF
NA	many	TRBJ2-7	TRBV20-1	TGCAGTGCTAGAGGCCTCAAAGGTACAAACTCCTACGAGCAGTACTTC	CSARGLKGTNSYEQYF
NA	many	TRBJ2-6	TRBV10-3	TGTGCCATCATGGCAGGGCAGTTGATTTCTGGGGCCAACGTCCTGACTTTC	CAIMAGQLISGANVLTF
NA	many	TRBJ2-3	TRBV28	TGTGCCAGCAAGACAGGTGATTACGCGCAGTATTTT	CASKTGDYAQYF
NA	many	TRBJ1-5	TRBV20-1	TGCAGTGCTAGCCGGGGACTCAATCAGCCCCAGCATTTT	CSASRGLNQPQHF